These 16 T cell receptor beta chains originate from one sample sequenced in a study of vaccination and CD4 T cells after COVID-19. Their specific antigens are unknown. The sample's treatment: approximately nine-day PBMC culture with coronavirus spike peptide pools or control peptides (ViraFEST assay). The Oncomine TCR Beta short-read assay was what sequenced the DNA obtained from cultured CD4+ T cells. TCRdb recomputed calls from the PCR reads with MiXCR, one row per CDR3 protein. Here the sample spans roughly 20,000 distinct CDR3 sequences, more than 50% being singletons. Sequenced: CD4+ T cells from blood, cultured in vitro. Receptor source: a human donor who had recovered from COVID-19.

This clonotype was seen more than once but under ten times. The rearrangement uses TRBV6-1 and TRBJ1-1, with D hard to call. CDR3 length equals 13 residues. The V gene's germline CDR1 is MNHNS and CDR2 SASEGT. Trimming stripped 7 bases from V and 1 base from J, with 10 bases between. The CDR3 region has the DNA TGTGCCAGCAAAAGGAGGCCGAACACTGAAGCTTTCTTT. Translated: CASKRRPNTEAFF.

This chain links TRBV28 with TRBJ1-1; 7 nucleotides align to TRBD1. Germline values: CDR1 MDHEN, CDR2 SYDVKM. V was clipped by 6 bases and J by 5 bases; unmatched bases: 0. The length of the CDR3 is 11 residues. The CDR3 DNA follows: TGTGCCAGCAGGACAGGGACTGAAGCTTTCTTT. It specifies CASRTGTEAFF.

V gene TRBV28 combines with J gene TRBJ1-5; D is ambiguous. V lost 7 bases and J lost 2, with 12 bases in between. CDR3 length equals 14 residues. Looked up from germline, CDR1 is MDHEN and CDR2 is SYDVKM. The CDR3 loop reads CASTPFGGNQPQHF. The CDR3 nucleotides read TGTGCCAGCACCCCTTTTGGTGGCAATCAGCCCCAGCATTTT.

The rearrangement joins TRBV27 to TRBJ1-1; D unclear. Germline CDR1 reads MNHEY; CDR2 reads SMNVEV (reference sequence). The CDR3 extends over 16 amino acids. V lost 5 bases and J lost 1, with 17 bases in between. The CDR3 DNA is TGTGCCAGCAGTCCCCTCCTGGACGGTGGGAACACTGAAGCTTTCTTT. Translating it yields CASSPLLDGGNTEAFF.

This clonotype has just a few counts. V and J are TRBV6-1 and TRBJ1-2, with a tentative D call TRBD1 (5 bases). CDR1 and CDR2 from the germline V gene are MNHNS and SASEGT. The CDR3 is 13 residues long. V gave up 7 bases and J gave up 3 bases, with 12 bases separating them. As DNA, the CDR3 is TGTGCCAGCACCGGGGACGGGGACTATGGCTACACCTTC. Residues: CASTGDGDYGYTF.

J is TRBJ1-1 and V is TRBV2; a weak D match, TRBD1 (5 bases). The CDR3 extends over 13 amino acids. CDR1 and CDR2 (germline): SNHLY, FYNNEI. The germline V and J ends were trimmed by 7 bases and 7 bases, with 16 bases remaining between them. The chain's CDR3 is CASIKDGGNEAFF. CDR3 DNA sequence: TGTGCCAGCATTAAAGACGGGGGTAATGAAGCTTTCTTT.

In this sample, this clonotype turned up a few times. The chain is built from TRBV27 and TRBJ2-3; D not certain. This CDR3 has 15 residues. Trimming cost V 2 bases and J 6 bases, with 15 bases left between them. Germline V gene lookup returns CDR1 MNHEY and CDR2 SMNVEV (reference sequence). Here the CDR3 DNA reads TGTGCCAGCAGTTTAAGTGTCGGCCCGGAGGATACGCAGTATTTT. Amino acid sequence: CASSLSVGPEDTQYF.

The chain couples TRBV2 to TRBJ2-3, with D possibly being TRBD2 (6 bases). V lost 3 bases and J 2 bases, leaving 15 bases between the germline ends. The CDR3 has 16 amino acids. Germline V gene lookup returns CDR1 SNHLY and CDR2 FYNNEI. This CDR3 is CASSDNSGPTTDTQYF. The CDR3 DNA sequence: TGTGCCAGCAGTGATAATAGCGGACCAACCACAGATACGCAGTATTTT.

The chain combines TRBV19 with TRBJ2-7, with D possibly matching TRBD1 (5 bases). The CDR3 is 14 amino acids. Germline CDR1 reads LNHDA; CDR2 reads SQIVND (reference sequence). With 8 bases removed from V and 3 bases from J, the gap between germline ends came to 17 bases. The CDR3 protein is CASGRDGAYYEQYF. CDR3 DNA sequence: TGTGCCAGTGGCAGGGATGGGGCCTACTACGAGCAGTACTTC.

The chain couples TRBV6-1 to TRBJ2-4; no definite D call. CDR3 length equals 17 residues. Trimming took 1 base from V and 1 from J, leaving 14 bases between them. Germline assignment: CDR1 MNHNS and CDR2 SASEGT. DNA of the CDR3: TGTGCCAGCAGTGAAGAGGGTCGGATTGGGGCCAAAAACATTCAGTACTTC. Residues: CASSEEGRIGAKNIQYF.

J is TRBJ1-2 and V is TRBV6-1; 7 bases fit TRBD1. Germline assignment: CDR1 MNHNS and CDR2 SASEGT. CDR3 length equals 15 residues. V gave up 3 bases and J gave up 4 bases; unmatched junction bases: 8. CDR3: CASSEYGTVVYGYTF. In DNA, the CDR3 is TGTGCCAGCAGTGAGTACGGGACAGTCGTCTATGGCTACACCTTC.

The chain's CDR3 is CASTKMGAGWNTEAFF. CDR3 DNA sequence: TGTGCCAGCACAAAAATGGGGGCAGGGTGGAACACTGAAGCTTTCTTT. V usage is TRBV6-1 and J usage is TRBJ1-1; D may be TRBD1 (6 bases). The CDR3 contains 16 residues. Trimming stripped 7 bases from V and 1 base from J, with 19 bases between. Germline CDR1 and CDR2: MNHNS and SASEGT.

This clonotype was counted once. V gene TRBV12-5 combines with J gene TRBJ2-7; no reliable D call. Germline V gene lookup returns CDR1 LGHNT and CDR2 FRNRAP. This CDR3 has 13 amino acids. Between the trimmed V and J ends, which lost 2 bases and 0 bases, there was a span of 5 bases. CDR3 bases: TGTGCTAGTGGTTTGACGGCCTCCTACGAGCAGTACTTC. It specifies CASGLTASYEQYF.

V gene TRBV30 combines with J gene TRBJ2-3; D is perhaps TRBD2 (6 bases). CDR1 and CDR2 from the germline V gene are GTSNPN and SVGIG (reference sequence). The CDR3 sequence is 14 residues long. V was clipped by 5 bases and J by 0 bases, with 12 bases between them. CDR3 sequence (DNA): TGTGCCTGGCATTCGGGGGTCAGCACAGATACGCAGTATTTT. This gives the protein CAWHSGVSTDTQYF.

The chain combines TRBV28 with TRBJ2-7; D not certain. The germline V gene has CDR1 MDHEN and CDR2 SYDVKM. The CDR3 extends over 12 amino acids. Trimming shortened V by 4 bases and J by 3 bases, and 7 bases separated the two germline ends. The CDR3, as DNA: TGTGCCAGCAGTTCACTGGGCTACGAGCAGTACTTC. This translates into CASSSLGYEQYF.

The table lists this clonotype with a count of one. The rearrangement joins TRBV6-1 to TRBJ2-7; perhaps TRBD2 as D (5 bases). Deletions cut 4 bases from V and 0 bases from J, with 10 bases between. The CDR3 is 14 residues long. Germline V gene sequence: CDR1 MNHNS, CDR2 SASEGT. The CDR3 here is CASSGDYSSYEQYF. As DNA, the CDR3 is TGTGCCAGCAGTGGAGACTACTCCTCCTACGAGCAGTACTTC.